This TCR beta chain emerged from a study of T cell repertoires in aging, cancer and after chemotherapy. Background on the study: Patients with chronic lymphocytic leukemia were sampled before and after fludarabine- or bendamustine-based chemotherapy.

Multiplex touch-down PCR with TRB-A/B primers amplified rearranged V-D-J TRB sequences. TCRdb passed the multiplex PCR reads through MiXCR, listing each CDR3 protein once. The sample holds around 8,600 distinct CDR3 sequences, about 25% seen once. Germline CDR1 WSHSY, CDR2 SAAADI. CDR3 length equals 11 residues. V was pared by 8 bases and J by 5 bases, with 10 bases between. Study-wide findings and caveats: In each cancer cohort, median generation probability increased across chemotherapy, suggesting thymic output rebounded.

Concerning this clonotype: Antigen unknown.

The template was genomic DNA from peripheral blood, not RNA. V is TRBV10-2 and J is TRBJ2-7, with D possibly being TRBD2 (5 bases). The specimen was blood. The receptor was isolated from a human donor with a blood cancer. The donor label of this sample is uncertain. The CDR3 nucleotides read TGCGCCAGCCGGGGATCCGACGAGCAGTACTTC. Its translation: CASRGSDEQYF.